This TCR beta chain appears in the sequencing data of a study of cytomegalovirus exposure and HLA in healthy donors. A word on this clone: Its antigen remains unidentified. Within the sample, other DNA sequences also encode this same CDR3.

Findings and caveats of the study: Researchers catalogued about 150 TCR beta chains as cytomegalovirus-associated. In vitro confirmation showed a few CMV-associated chains to be CMV antigen specific.

PCR used 60 Vbeta primers and 13 Jbeta primers. TCRdb keeps only in-frame clones here, not all; method: immunoSEQ multiplex PCR. The data hold some 250,000 clones, with about 81% observed a single time. Likely unrecorded immune exposures existed in these nominally healthy donors. CDR1 is SGHTA and CDR2 is FQGNSA in the germline V gene. There are 11 residues in the CDR3. V dropped 5 bases and J dropped 2 bases, with 4 bases sitting between them. Sequenced sample: PBMCs. The sequence derives from a woman in her thirties or forties in good health and CMV-seropositive. The rearrangement uses TRBV7-2 and TRBJ2-7; D ambiguous. The CDR3 DNA reads as TGTGCCAGCAGCCCAGCCTACGAGCAGTACTTC. Amino acid sequence: CASSPAYEQYF.